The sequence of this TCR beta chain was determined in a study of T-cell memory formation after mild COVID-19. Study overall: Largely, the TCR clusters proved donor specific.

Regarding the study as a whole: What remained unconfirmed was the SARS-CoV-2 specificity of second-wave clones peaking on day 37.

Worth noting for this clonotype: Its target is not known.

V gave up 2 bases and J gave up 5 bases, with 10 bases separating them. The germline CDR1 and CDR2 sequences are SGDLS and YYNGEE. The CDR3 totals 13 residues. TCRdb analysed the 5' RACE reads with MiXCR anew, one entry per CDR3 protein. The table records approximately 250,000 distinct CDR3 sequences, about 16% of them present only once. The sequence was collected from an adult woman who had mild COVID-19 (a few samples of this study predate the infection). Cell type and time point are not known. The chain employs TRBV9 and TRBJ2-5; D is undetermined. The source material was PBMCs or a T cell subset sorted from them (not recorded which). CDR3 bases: TGTGCCAGCAGCGTGCGGCCGGACGAGACCCAGTACTTC. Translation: CASSVRPDETQYF.